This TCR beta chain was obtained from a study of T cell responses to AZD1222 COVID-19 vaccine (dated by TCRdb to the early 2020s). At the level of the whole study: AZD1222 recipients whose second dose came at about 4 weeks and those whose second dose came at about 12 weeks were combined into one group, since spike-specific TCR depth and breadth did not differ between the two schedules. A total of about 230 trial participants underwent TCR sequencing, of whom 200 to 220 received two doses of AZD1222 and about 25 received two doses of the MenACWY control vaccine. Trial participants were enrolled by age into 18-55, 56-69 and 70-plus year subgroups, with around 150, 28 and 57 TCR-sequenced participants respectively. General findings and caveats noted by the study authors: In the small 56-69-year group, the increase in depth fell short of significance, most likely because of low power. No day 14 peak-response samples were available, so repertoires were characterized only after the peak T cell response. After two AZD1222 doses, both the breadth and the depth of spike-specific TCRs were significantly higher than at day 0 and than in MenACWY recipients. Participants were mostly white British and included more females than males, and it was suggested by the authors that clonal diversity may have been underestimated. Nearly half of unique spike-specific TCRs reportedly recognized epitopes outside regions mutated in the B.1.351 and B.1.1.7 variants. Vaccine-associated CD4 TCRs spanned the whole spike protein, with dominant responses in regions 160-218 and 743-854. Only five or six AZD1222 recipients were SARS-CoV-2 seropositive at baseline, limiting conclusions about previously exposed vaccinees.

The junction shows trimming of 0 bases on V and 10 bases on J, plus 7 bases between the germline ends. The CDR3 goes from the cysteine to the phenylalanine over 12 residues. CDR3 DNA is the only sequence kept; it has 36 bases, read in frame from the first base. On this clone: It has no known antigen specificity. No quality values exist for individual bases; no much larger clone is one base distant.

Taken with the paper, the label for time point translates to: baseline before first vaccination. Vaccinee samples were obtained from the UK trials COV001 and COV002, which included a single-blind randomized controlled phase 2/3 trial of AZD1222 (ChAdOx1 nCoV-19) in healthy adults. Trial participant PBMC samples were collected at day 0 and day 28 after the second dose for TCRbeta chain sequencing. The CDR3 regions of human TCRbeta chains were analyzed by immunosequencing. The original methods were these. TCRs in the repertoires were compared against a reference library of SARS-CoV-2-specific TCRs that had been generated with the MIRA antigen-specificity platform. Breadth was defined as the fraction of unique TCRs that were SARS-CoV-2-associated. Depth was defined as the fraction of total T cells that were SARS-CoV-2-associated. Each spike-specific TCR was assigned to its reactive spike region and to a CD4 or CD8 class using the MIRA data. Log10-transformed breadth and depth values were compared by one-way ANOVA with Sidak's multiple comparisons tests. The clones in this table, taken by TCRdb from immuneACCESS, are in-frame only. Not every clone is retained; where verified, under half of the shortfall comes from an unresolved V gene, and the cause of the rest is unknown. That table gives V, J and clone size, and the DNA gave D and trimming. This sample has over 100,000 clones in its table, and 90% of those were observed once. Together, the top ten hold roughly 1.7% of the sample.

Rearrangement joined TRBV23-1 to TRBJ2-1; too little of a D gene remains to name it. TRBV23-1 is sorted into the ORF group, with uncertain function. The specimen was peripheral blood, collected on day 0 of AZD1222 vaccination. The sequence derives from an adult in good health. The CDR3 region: CASSQSAGEQFF. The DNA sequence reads TGCGCCAGCAGTCAATCTGCTGGGGAGCAGTTCTTC.